This TCR beta chain was identified in a study of patients and donors after allogeneic stem cell transplantation. Germline V lookup: CDR1 SGHAT, CDR2 FQNNGV. V lost 1 base and J lost 0; bases outside the gene matches: 5. The CDR3 is made up of 17 amino acids. Sample share makes this clonotype medium-sized. From the RT-PCR reads, TCRdb called clonotypes with MiXCR, one entry per CDR3 protein. The sample has approximately 3,000 distinct CDR3 sequences; approximately 5.6% are singletons. The source of this sequence is a human donor who was either an allogeneic HSCT recipient or a stem cell or donor lymphocyte infusion donor (not recorded which). It is not recorded whose cells these are; they may come from a transplant donor. The V and J genes are TRBV11-2 and TRBJ2-2; 7 nucleotides match TRBD2. Input material: blood, either unsorted or a sorted T cell fraction (not recorded which). The CDR3 reads CASSLGGLAANTGELFF. In DNA form, the CDR3 reads TGTGCCAGCAGCTTAGGGGGCCTAGCGGCGAACACCGGGGAGCTGTTTTTT.